This T cell receptor beta chain was recorded in a study of blood T cell repertoires in COVID-19. Assay used: immunoSEQ multiplex PCR; TCRdb lists only in-frame clones, some missing. The sample lists more than 70,000 clones, around nine tenths seen once, with roughly 4.5% in the top ten. The germline CDR1 and CDR2 sequences are MNHEY and SVGAGI. The CDR3 loop spans 15 amino acids. The V segment lost 6 bases and the J segment 1 base; nucleotides outside the gene matches: 6. This chain links TRBV6-5 with TRBJ2-1, with TRBD2 matching over 7 bases. The receptor was derived from a man aged 50-60 years with active or convalescent COVID-19. Source material: peripheral blood. The CDR3 bases are TGTGCCAGCAGCCCGGGGGGAGGGTCCTACAATGAGCAGTTCTTC. It specifies CASSPGGGSYNEQFF.